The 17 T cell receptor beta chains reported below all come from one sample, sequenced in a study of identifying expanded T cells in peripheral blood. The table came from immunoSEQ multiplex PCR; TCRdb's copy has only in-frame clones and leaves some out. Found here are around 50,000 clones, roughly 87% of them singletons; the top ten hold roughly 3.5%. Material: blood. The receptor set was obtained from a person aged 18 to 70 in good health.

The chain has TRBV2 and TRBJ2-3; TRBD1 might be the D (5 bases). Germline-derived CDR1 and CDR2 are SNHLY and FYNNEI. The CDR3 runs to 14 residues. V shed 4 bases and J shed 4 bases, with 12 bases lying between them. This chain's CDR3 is CASSALLGADTQYF. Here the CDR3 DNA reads TGTGCCAGCAGTGCACTTCTAGGGGCAGATACGCAGTATTTT.

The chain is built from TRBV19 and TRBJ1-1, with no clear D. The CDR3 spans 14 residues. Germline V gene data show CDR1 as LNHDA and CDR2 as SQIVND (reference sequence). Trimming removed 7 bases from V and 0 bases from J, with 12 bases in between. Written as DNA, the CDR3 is TGTGCCAGTATCTCTAGCCAATTGAACACTGAAGCTTTCTTT. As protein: CASISSQLNTEAFF.

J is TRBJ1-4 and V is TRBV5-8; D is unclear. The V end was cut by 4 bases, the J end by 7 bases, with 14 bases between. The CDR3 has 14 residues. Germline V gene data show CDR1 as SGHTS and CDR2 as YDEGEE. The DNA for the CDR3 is TGTGCCAGCAGCCGAGGAGGGTTAGGTGAAAAACTGTTTTTT. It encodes CASSRGGLGEKLFF.

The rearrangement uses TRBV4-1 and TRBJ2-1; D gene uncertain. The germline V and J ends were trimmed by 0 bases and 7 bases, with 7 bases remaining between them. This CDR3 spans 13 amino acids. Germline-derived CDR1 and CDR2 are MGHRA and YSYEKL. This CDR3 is CASSQERKNEQFF. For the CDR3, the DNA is TGCGCCAGCAGCCAAGAGCGAAAGAATGAGCAGTTCTTC.

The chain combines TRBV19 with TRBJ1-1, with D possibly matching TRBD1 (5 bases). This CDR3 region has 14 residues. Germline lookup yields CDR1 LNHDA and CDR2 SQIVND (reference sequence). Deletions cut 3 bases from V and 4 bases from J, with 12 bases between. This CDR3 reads CASSIRGEGTEAFF. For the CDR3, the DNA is TGTGCCAGTAGTATTCGGGGGGAGGGCACTGAAGCTTTCTTT.

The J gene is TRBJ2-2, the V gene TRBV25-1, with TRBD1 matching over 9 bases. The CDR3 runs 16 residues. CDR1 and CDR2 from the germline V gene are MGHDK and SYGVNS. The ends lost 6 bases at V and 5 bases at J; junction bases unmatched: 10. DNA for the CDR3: TGTGCCAGCAGGAGGGTGGGACAGGGTGGAACCGGGGAGCTGTTTTTT. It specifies CASRRVGQGGTGELFF.

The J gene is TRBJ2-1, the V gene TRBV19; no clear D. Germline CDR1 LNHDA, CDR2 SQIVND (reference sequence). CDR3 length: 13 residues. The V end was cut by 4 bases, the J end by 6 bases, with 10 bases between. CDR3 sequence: CASSTGSSNEQFF. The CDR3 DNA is TGTGCCAGTAGTACCGGGTCAAGCAATGAGCAGTTCTTC.

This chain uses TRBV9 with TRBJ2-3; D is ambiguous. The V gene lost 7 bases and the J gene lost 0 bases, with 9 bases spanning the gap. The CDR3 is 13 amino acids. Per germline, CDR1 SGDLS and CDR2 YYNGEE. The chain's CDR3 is CASGKVSTDTQYF. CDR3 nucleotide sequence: TGTGCCAGCGGCAAGGTCAGCACAGATACGCAGTATTTT.

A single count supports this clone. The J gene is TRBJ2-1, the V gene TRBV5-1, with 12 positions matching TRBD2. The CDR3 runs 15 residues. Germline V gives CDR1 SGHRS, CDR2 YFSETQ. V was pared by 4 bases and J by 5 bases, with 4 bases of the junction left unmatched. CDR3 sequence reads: CASSLLAGGNNEQFF. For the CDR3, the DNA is TGCGCCAGCAGCCTTCTAGCGGGGGGGAACAATGAGCAGTTCTTC. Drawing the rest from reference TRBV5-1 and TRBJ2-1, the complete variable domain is KAGVTQTPRYLIKTRGQQVTLSCSPISGHRSVSWYQQTPGQGLQFLFEYFSETQRNKGNFPGRFSGRQFSNSRSEMNVSTLELGDSALYLCASSLLAGGNNEQFFGPGTRLTVL.

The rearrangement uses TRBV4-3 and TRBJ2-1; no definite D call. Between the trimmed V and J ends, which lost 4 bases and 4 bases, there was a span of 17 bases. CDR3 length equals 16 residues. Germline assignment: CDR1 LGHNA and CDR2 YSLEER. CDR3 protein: CASSRLVGGAYNEQFF. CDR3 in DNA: TGCGCCAGCAGCCGGTTGGTGGGCGGCGCTTACAATGAGCAGTTCTTC.

The CDR3 DNA reads as TGTGCCAGCACCACCTCGGGGTGGGGAGGCTACACCTTC. Encoded protein: CASTTSGWGGYTF. The chain has TRBV6-5 and TRBJ1-2; D is unclear. The CDR3 totals 13 residues. V was trimmed by 7 bases and J by 8 bases, leaving 17 bases between them. The germline V gene has CDR1 MNHEY and CDR2 SVGAGI.

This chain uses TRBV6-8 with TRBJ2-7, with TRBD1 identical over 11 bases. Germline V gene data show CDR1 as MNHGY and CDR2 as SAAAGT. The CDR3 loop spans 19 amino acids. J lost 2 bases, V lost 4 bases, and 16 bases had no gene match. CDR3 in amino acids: CASSSDRGQQAGQTYEQYF. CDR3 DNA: TGTGCCAGCAGTTCGGACAGGGGGCAACAGGCTGGTCAAACCTACGAGCAGTACTTC.

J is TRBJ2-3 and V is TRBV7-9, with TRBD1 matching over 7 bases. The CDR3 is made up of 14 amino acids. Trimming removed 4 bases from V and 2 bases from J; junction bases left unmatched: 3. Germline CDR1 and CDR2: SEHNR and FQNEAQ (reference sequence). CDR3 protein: CASSSQGHTDTQYF. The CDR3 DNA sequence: TGTGCCAGCAGCTCACAGGGGCACACAGATACGCAGTATTTT.

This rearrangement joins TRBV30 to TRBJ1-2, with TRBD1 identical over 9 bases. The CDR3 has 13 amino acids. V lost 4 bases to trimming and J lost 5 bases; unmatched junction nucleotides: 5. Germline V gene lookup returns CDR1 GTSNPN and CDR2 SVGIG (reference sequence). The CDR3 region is CAWKPGQGYGYTF. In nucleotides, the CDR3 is TGTGCCTGGAAGCCTGGACAGGGGTATGGCTACACCTTC.

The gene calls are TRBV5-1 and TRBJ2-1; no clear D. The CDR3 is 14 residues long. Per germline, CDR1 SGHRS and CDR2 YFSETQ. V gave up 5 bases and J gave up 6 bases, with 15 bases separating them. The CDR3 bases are TGCGCCAGCAGTACTTCTCACCAGGCCAATGAGCAGTTCTTC. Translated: CASSTSHQANEQFF.

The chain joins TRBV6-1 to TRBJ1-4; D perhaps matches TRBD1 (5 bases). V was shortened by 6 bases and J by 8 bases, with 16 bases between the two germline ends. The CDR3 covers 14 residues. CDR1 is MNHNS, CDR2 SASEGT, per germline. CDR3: CASSVQGAREKLFF. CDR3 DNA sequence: TGTGCCAGCAGCGTTCAGGGAGCACGGGAAAAACTGTTTTTT.

The CDR3 reads CASSKGQQGAGDTQYF. The CDR3 DNA follows: TGTGCCAGCAGCAAAGGGCAACAGGGGGCCGGAGATACGCAGTATTTT. The chain combines TRBV21-1 with TRBJ2-3; the table names TRBD1, a call not compared with the DNA. TRBV21-1 is shown as a pseudogene. This CDR3 has 16 amino acids.